This section outlines one TCR beta chain sequence together with its context. This entry belongs to a study of blood T cell repertoires in COVID-19. The table came from immunoSEQ multiplex PCR; TCRdb's copy has only in-frame clones and leaves some out. The repertoire consists of some 350,000 clones, with around four fifths occurring once and the leading ten covering around 3%. The V segment lost 6 bases and the J segment 4 bases; nucleotides outside the gene matches: 14. The CDR3 extends over 16 amino acids. The V gene's germline CDR1 is SGHTA and CDR2 FQGNSA. What was sequenced was peripheral blood. This chain links TRBV7-2 with TRBJ2-7; TRBD2 aligns across 8 bases. The source is a man aged 25-45 years with active or convalescent COVID-19. CDR3 sequence reads: CASRQTGGPSQYEQYF. Here the CDR3 DNA reads TGTGCCAGCAGGCAAACGGGAGGGCCTAGCCAGTACGAGCAGTACTTC.